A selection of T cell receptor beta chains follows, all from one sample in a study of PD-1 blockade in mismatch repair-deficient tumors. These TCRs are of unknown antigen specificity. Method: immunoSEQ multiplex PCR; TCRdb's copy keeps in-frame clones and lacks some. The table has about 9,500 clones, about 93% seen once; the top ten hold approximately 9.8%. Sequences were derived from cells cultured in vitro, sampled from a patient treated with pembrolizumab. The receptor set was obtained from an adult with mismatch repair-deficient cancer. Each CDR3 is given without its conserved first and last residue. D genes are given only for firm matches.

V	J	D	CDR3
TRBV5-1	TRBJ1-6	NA	ASSSGTRGGSPLH
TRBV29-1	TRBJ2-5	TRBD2	SVGTSAETQY
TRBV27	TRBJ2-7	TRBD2	ASSFGLAGYEQY
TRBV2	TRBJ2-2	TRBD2	ASRRRTGGGTGELF
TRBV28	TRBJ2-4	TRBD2	ASSSAGGRLNIQY
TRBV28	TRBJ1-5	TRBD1	ASSLRFGTDY
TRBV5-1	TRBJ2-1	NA	ASSLVGGTYEQF
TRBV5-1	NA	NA	ASSSDGTYEQY
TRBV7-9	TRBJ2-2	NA	ASSPRGGGTGTGELF
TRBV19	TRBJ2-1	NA	ASSIDPSTHSYNEQF
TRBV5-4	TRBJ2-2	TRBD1	ASSSGQGLTGELF
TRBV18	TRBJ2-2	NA	ASSRDGTPNTGELF
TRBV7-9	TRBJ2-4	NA	ASSLTLRGRNIQY
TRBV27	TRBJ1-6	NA	ASSLFRQAQGSYNSPLH
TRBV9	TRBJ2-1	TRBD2	ASSVEGLAGPSSYNEQF
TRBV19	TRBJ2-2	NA	ASTARGHGRGESTGELF
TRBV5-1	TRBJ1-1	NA	ASSLSSGEAF
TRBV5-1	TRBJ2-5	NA	ASSLGWEEETQY
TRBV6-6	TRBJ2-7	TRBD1	ARCRGPYEQY
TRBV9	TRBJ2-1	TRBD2	ASSATSGRKQF
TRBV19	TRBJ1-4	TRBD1	ASSPPLGQENEKLF
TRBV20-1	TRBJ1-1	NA	SVGGNTEAF